This TCR beta chain was identified in a study of spatial heterogeneity in lung cancer. Overall study: A T cell module score from matched bulk RNA-seq correlated strongly with TCR transcript counts in tumor regions. Mean representation of each unique TCR and UMI combination in the raw reads exceeded 8.5 occurrences. Study conclusions and caveats: Counts that tracked tumor mutation counts were those of expanded intratumoral alpha and beta TCRs.

From the 5' RACE reads, TCRdb called clonotypes with MiXCR, one entry per CDR3 protein. The sample includes 1,100 or so distinct CDR3 sequences, approximately 35% of them seen just once. This clonotype was picked up a small number of times. The antigen is undetermined. Since it is a stray read in a library aimed at alpha chains, this beta chain has a size that is not meaningful. This sample's time point: sample taken at primary tumor resection. The donors, 72 patients with untreated early-stage non-small cell lung cancer, provided the samples. Whole RNA, which was extracted from tumor, nontumor lung tissue or frozen PBMC, was sequenced without any cell sorting. The CDR3 is 15 residues long. Germline lookup yields CDR1 DFQATT and CDR2 SNEGSKA (reference sequence). Trimming cost V 0 bases and J 9 bases; bases outside gene matches: 13.

The clonotype originates from a male donor with early-stage non-small cell lung cancer. The specimen was lung tumor tissue, collected at surgery. The chain uses TRBV20-1 and TRBJ2-5, with 7 nucleotides matching TRBD1. CDR3 DNA sequence: TGCAGTGCTAGAGATAGAGGGGGCAACGTTTTAGCCCAGTACTTC. Its translation: CSARDRGGNVLAQYF.